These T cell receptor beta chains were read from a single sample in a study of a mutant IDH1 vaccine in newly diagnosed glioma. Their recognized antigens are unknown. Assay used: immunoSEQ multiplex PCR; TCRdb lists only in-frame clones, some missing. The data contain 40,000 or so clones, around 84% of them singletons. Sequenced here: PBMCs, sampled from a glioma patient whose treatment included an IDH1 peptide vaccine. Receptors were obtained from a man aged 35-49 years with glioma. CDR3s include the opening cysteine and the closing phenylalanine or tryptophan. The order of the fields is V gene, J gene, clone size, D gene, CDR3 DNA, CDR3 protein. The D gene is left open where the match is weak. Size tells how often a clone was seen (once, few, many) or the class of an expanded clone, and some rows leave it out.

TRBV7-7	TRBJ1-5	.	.	TGTGCTAGCAGCTTAGTATGGTTTTCCAATCAGCCCCAGCATTTT	CASSLVWFSNQPQHF
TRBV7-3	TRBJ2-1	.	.	TGTGCCAGCAGCCGGGGAGGAGCCGGCAGTGAGCAGTTCTTC	CASSRGGAGSEQFF
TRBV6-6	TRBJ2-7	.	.	TGTGCCAGCAGTTCTCCCTACGAGCAGTACTTC	CASSSPYEQYF
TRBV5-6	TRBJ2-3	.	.	TGTGCCAGCAGCTTCAAAGATACGCAGTATTTT	CASSFKDTQYF
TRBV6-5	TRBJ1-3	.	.	TGTGCCAGCAGTTCCCCGACGGGGAGCTCTGGAAACACCATATATTTT	CASSSPTGSSGNTIYF
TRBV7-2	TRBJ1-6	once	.	TGTGCCAGCAGCCGACAGGCGAATTCACCCCTCCACTTT	CASSRQANSPLHF
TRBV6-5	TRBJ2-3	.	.	TGTGCCAGCAGTTACTCAGCCCACCCTAGCACAGATACGCAGTATTTT	CASSYSAHPSTDTQYF
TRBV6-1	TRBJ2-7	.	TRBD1	TGTGCCAGCAGTCACGGGACAGTCTCCTACGAGCAGTACTTC	CASSHGTVSYEQYF
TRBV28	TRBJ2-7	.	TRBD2	TGTGCCAGTGATAGCGGGAGTTCTAGCTACGAGCAGTACTTC	CASDSGSSSYEQYF
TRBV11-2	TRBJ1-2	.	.	TGTGCCAGCAGCCTATCGTCCACAGGCTTCTATGGCTACACCTTC	CASSLSSTGFYGYTF
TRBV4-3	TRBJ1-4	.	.	TGCGCCAGCAGCCGGCAAGGGGGACCAACTAATGAAAAACTGTTTTTT	CASSRQGGPTNEKLFF
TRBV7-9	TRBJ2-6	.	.	TGTGCCAGCAGTTCGGGCCGGGGGGCTTCCTCTGGGGCCAACGTCCTGACTTTC	CASSSGRGASSGANVLTF
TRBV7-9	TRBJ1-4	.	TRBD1	TGTGCCAGCAGCTCGAACAGGGGTCCAACTAATGAAAAACTGTTTTTT	CASSSNRGPTNEKLFF
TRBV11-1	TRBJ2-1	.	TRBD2	TGTGCCAGCAGCCTCCAGCGCCGGGAGGGCACTGAGCAGTTCTTC	CASSLQRREGTEQFF
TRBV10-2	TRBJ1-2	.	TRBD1	TGCGCCAGCAGCTCCGGGACAGACTATGGCTACACCTTC	CASSSGTDYGYTF
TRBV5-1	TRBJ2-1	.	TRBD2	TGCGCCAGCAACTTGGGTAGCGGGAGCTACAATGAGCAGTTCTTC	CASNLGSGSYNEQFF
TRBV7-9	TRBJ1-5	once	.	TGTGCCAGCAGCCCTCGGAATCAGCCCCAGCATTTT	CASSPRNQPQHF
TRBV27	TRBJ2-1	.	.	TGTGCCAGCAGGCCGACACTAAACAATGAGCAGTTCTTC	CASRPTLNNEQFF
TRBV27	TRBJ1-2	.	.	TGTGCCAGCAGTTTAGGGCGCTTCCCCGGGAGCTACACCTTC	CASSLGRFPGSYTF
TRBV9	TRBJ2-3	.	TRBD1	TGTGCCAGCAGCGCCGGGACAGTGTTTAGCACAGATACGCAGTATTTT	CASSAGTVFSTDTQYF
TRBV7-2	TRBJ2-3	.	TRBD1	TGTGCCAGCAGTGCCCTAGGACAGGCCATTACCACAGATACGCAGTATTTT	CASSALGQAITTDTQYF
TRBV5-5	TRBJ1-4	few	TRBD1	TGTGCCAGCAGCTCCTCCGGGACAGGGAATGAAAAACTGTTTTTT	CASSSSGTGNEKLFF
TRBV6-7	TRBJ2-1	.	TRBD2	TGTGCCAGCAGTTACCGGCTAGCGGGAGGACGAGACTACAATGAGCAGTTCTTC	CASSYRLAGGRDYNEQFF
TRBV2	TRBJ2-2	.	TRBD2	TGTGCCAGCAACCCCCGATCGGGAGGGCCAAGCGGGGAGCTGTTTTTT	CASNPRSGGPSGELFF
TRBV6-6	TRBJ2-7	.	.	TGTGCCAGCACCCAGGGGGGCGGGAGCTACGAGCAGTACTTC	CASTQGGGSYEQYF
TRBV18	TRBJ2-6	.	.	TGTGCCAGCTCACCCGGACAGAGTTTGGACAACGTCCTGACTTTC	CASSPGQSLDNVLTF
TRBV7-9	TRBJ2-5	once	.	TGTGCCAGCAGCTCTTCAGCGATGGAGACCCAGTACTTC	CASSSSAMETQYF
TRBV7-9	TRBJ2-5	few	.	TGTGCCAGCAGCCACGACACCCTCCAAGAGACCCAGTACTTC	CASSHDTLQETQYF
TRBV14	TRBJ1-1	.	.	TGTGCCAGCAGCCAAGTTTGGGGGAACACTGAAGCTTTCTTT	CASSQVWGNTEAFF
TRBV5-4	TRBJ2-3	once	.	TGTGCCAGCAGCTTCCAGGCACCGAGCACAGATACGCAGTATTTT	CASSFQAPSTDTQYF